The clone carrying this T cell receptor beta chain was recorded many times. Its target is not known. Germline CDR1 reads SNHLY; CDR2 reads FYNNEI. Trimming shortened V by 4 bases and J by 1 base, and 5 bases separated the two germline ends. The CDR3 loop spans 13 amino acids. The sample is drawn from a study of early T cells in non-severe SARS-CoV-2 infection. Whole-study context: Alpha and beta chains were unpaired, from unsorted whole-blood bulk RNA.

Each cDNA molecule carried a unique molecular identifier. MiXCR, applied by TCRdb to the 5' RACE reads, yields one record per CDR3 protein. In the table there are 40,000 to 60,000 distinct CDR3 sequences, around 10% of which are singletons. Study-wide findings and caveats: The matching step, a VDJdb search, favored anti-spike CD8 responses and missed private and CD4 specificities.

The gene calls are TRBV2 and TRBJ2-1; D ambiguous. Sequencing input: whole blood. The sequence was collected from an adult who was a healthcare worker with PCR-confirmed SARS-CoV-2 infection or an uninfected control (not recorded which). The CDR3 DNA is TGTGCCAGCAGTGTTTTTTCCTACAATGAGCAGTTCTTC. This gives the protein CASSVFSYNEQFF.